This TCR beta chain stems from a study of OX40 agonist ivuxolimab in advanced cancers. The table came from immunoSEQ multiplex PCR; TCRdb's copy has only in-frame clones and leaves some out. The sample yields approximately 12,000 clones, approximately 82% seen once. Germline assignment: CDR1 SGHTA and CDR2 FQGTGA. V dropped 1 base and J dropped 1; count of bases not matched to a gene: 3. This CDR3 comprises 15 residues. V and J are TRBV7-3 and TRBJ2-5, with 7 bases aligning to TRBD2. This TCR was sampled from an adult with an advanced solid tumor such as melanoma, head and neck, liver or kidney cancer. The sample here was CD4+ or CD8+ T cells sorted from blood, taken in a trial of the OX40 agonist ivuxolimab. CDR3 loop: CASSLSLAAQETQYF. CDR3 sequence (DNA): TGTGCCAGCAGCTTAAGCCTAGCGGCCCAAGAGACCCAGTACTTC.